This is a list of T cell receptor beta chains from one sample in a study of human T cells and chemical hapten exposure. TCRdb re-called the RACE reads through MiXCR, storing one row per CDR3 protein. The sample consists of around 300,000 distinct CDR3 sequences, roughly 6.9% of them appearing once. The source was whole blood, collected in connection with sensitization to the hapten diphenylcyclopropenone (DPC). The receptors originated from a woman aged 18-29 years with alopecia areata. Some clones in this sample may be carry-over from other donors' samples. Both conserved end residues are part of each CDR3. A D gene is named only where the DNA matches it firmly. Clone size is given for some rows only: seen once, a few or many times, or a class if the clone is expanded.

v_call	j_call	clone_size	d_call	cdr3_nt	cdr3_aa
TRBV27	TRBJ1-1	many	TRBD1	TGTGCCAGCAGCCTAGAGGGAAAACAGGGGGAGACTGAAGCTTTCTTT	CASSLEGKQGETEAFF
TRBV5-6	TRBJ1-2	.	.	TGTGCCAGCAGCCGACAGGACCTCTATGGCTACACCTTC	CASSRQDLYGYTF
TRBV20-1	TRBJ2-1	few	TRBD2	TGCAGTGCTAGAGATTTGACTAGCGGGGGGGATTACAATGAGCAGTTCTTC	CSARDLTSGGDYNEQFF
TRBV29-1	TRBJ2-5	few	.	TGCAGCGTTGAAGTGGCAGGGATCTTCGTAGAGACCCAGTACTTC	CSVEVAGIFVETQYF
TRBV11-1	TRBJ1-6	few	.	TGTGCCAGCAGCTCCCGTGGTTCGGATTTTTCACCCCTCCACTTT	CASSSRGSDFSPLHF
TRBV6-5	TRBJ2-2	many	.	TGTGCCAGCAGTTACTCGAAACGGATGAACACCGGGGAGCTGTTTTTT	CASSYSKRMNTGELFF
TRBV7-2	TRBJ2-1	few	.	TGTGCCAGCAGCTTTGAAGCTTCGGATGAGCAGTTCTTC	CASSFEASDEQFF
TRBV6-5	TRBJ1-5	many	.	TGTGCCAGCAGTGCTACCGCGGATCAGCCCCAGCATTTT	CASSATADQPQHF
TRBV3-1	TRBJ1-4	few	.	TGTGCCAGCAGCCAAGATTGGGGGGAGATCCCCCCCGGGAAGACAGCTTCTAATGAAAAACTGTTTTTT	CASSQDWGEIPPGKTASNEKLFF
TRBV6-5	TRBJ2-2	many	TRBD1	TGTGCCAGCAGTTACGACAGGGGGCAGGGCGGGGAGCTGTTTTTT	CASSYDRGQGGELFF
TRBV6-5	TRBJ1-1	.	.	TGTGCCAGCAGTTACTCAAGTCGGACTGAAGCTTTCTTT	CASSYSSRTEAFF
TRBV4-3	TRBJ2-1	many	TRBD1	TGCGCCAGCAGCCATTTAGGACAGGGGGCTGGTGAGCAGTTCTTC	CASSHLGQGAGEQFF
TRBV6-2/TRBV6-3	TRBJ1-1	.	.	TGTGCCAGCAGTGGCCAGAGACTCACTGAAGCTTTCTTT	CASSGQRLTEAFF
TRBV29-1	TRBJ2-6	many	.	TGCAGCGTGGAGAAGTCCGGGGCCAACGTCCTGACTTTC	CSVEKSGANVLTF
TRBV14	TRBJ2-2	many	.	TGTGCCAGCAGCCAAGCACCGGGGAGCACCGGGGAGCTGTTTTTT	CASSQAPGSTGELFF
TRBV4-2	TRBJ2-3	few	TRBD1	TGTGCCAGCAGCCATGCAGGGGGAAGAAAGTGGGGCACAGATACGCAGTATTTT	CASSHAGGRKWGTDTQYF
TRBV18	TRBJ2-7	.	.	TGTGCCCGATACCACACCAACGAGCAGTACTTC	CARYHTNEQYF
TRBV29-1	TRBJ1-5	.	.	TGCAGCGTTAGAGACAATTACAATCAGCCCCAGCATTTT	CSVRDNYNQPQHF
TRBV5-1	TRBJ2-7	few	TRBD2	TGCGCCAGCAGCTTTAGCGGGGGTTCCTCCTACGAGCAGTACTTC	CASSFSGGSSYEQYF
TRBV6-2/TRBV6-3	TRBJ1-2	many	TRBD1	TGTGCCAGCCGCCTTTTGGACAGGGAAATTCATGGCTACACCTTC	CASRLLDREIHGYTF
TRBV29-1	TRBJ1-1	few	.	TGCAGCGCTGTGGATTTTGAAGCTTTCTTT	CSAVDFEAFF
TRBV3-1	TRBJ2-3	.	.	TGTGCCACCGGGACTGCGGAGGGGGATACGCAGTATTTT	CATGTAEGDTQYF
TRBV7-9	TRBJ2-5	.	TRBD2	TGTGCCAGCAGCTTGTTAAGCGGGGGCCTAGGGAGAGAGACCCAGTACTTC	CASSLLSGGLGRETQYF
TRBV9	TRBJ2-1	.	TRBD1	TGTGCCAGCAACCGAGACAGGGGTGAGCAGTTCTTC	CASNRDRGEQFF
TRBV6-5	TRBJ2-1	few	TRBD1	TGTGCCAGCACCCCGACAGGGGTACACAATGAGCAGTTCTTC	CASTPTGVHNEQFF
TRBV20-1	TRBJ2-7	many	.	TGCAGTGCCACACCGGCGGGTTCCTACGAGCAGTACTTC	CSATPAGSYEQYF
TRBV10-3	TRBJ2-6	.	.	TGTGCCATCAGTCCGGGACTCTCTGGGGCCAACGTCCTGACTTTC	CAISPGLSGANVLTF
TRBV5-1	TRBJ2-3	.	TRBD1	TGCGCCAGCTTGCCGGGGACAGTCACAGATACGCAGTATTTT	CASLPGTVTDTQYF
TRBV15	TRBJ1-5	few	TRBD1	TGTGCCACCAGCAGCGGACAGGGTATGGAAACTCAGCCCCAGCATTTT	CATSSGQGMETQPQHF
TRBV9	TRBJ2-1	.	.	TGTGCCAGCAGCGTAGATTTGCGGGAAGGGGAGCAGTTCTTC	CASSVDLREGEQFF
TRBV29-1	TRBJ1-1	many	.	TGCAGCGGGCAGGACAGACACATGAACACTGAAGCTTTCTTT	CSGQDRHMNTEAFF
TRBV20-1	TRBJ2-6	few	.	TGCAGTGCTAGAGGGAGCTCTGGGGCCAACGTCCTGACTTTC	CSARGSSGANVLTF
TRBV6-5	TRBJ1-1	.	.	TGTGCCAGCAGTTTCACGACAGGGAACACTGAAGCTTTCTTT	CASSFTTGNTEAFF
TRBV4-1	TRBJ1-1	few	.	TGCGCCAGCAGCCAATGGAGGGTTAACACTGAAGCTTTCTTT	CASSQWRVNTEAFF
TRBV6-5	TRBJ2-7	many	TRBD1	TGTGCCAGCAGTAGATTACAGGGGATGCTCTACGAGCAGTACTTC	CASSRLQGMLYEQYF
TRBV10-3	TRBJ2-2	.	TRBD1	TGTTCCATCAAGCTGGGGACAGCTAACACCGGGGAGCTGTTTTTT	CSIKLGTANTGELFF
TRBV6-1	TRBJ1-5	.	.	TGTGCCAGCAGTGAAGGTTGGGGTAGCAATCAGCCCCAGCATTTT	CASSEGWGSNQPQHF
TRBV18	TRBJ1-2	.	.	TGTGCCAGCCGTCCGGGGGTGTCCAACTATGGCTACACCTTC	CASRPGVSNYGYTF
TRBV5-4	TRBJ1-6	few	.	TGTGCCAGCAGCTTGGAGGGATCCCTCCACTTT	CASSLEGSLHF
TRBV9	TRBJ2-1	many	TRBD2	TGTGCCAGCAGCGAAGAGCGGGGGCCTAGGCACAATGAGCAGTTCTTC	CASSEERGPRHNEQFF
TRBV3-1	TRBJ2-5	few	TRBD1	TGTGCCAGCAGCCATTTGAGGACAGGGGTAGAGACCCAGTACTTC	CASSHLRTGVETQYF
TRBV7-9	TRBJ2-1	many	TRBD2	TGTGCCAGCGCCGAGCTAGCGGGGGGAAATGAGCAGTTCTTC	CASAELAGGNEQFF
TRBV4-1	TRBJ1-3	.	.	TGCGCCAGCAGCCTACGGAGTGGACAGGGAAACACCATATATTTT	CASSLRSGQGNTIYF
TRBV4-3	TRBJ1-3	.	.	TGCGCCAGCAGCCCTGCCGGGAGCCAGTCCTCTGGAAACACCATATATTTT	CASSPAGSQSSGNTIYF
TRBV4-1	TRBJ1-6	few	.	TGCGCCAGCAGCCAAATGCCAGAAGTTTATAATTCACCCCTCCACTTT	CASSQMPEVYNSPLHF